Below, one T cell receptor beta chain is given with its context. Antigen specificity is unknown. cDNA for each sample came from eight separate reactions. Reanalyzing the 5' RACE reads, TCRdb keeps one entry per CDR3 protein, without DNA. Its listing shows approximately 400,000 distinct CDR3 sequences. These data originate in a study of monozygotic twins with inflammatory bowel disease. Study-wide points: TCRbeta diversity (inverse Simpson) was lower in IBD patients than in healthy co-twins.

The germline gives CDR1 SGHRS, CDR2 YFSETQ. The length of the CDR3 is 13 residues. The receptor's source is a human donor with ulcerative colitis or Crohn's disease, or a healthy co-twin of an affected twin (not recorded which). The J gene is TRBJ2-3, the V gene TRBV5-1. Input material: blood. CDR3 amino acids: CASSLRMGDTQYF.